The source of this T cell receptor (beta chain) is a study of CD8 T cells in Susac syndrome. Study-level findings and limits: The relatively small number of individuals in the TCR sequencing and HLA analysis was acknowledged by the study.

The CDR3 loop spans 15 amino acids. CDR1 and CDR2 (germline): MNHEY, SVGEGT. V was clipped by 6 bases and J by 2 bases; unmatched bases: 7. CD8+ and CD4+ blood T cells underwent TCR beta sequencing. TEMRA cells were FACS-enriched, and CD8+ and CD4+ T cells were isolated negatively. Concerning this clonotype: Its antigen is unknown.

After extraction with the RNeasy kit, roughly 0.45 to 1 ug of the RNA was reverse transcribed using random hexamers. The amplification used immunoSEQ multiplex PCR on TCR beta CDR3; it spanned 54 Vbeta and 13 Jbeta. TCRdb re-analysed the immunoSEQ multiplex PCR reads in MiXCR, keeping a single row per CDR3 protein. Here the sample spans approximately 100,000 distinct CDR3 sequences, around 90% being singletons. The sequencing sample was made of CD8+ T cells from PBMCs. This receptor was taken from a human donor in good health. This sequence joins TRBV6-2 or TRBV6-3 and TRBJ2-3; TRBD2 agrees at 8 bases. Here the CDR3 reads CASRAWRGATDTQYF. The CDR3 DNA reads TGTGCCAGCAGGGCCTGGCGGGGGGCCACAGATACGCAGTATTTT.